The 21 T cell receptor beta chains below all came from one sample that was sequenced in a study of T cell repertoires in cytomegalovirus infection. For these receptors, no antigen is known. TCRdb called the reads again in MiXCR, with one record for every CDR3 protein. The sample has hundreds of thousands of distinct CDR3 sequences, more than 40% seen once. The starting material was cultured PBMCs, obtained from culture after CMV antigen stimulation. The receptors were gathered from a human donor in good health (CMV status not recorded). Some clones in this sample may be carry-over from other donors' samples.

This chain joins TRBV19 and TRBJ2-5, with 9 nucleotides matching TRBD1. The length of the CDR3 is 16 residues. Trimming removed 4 bases from V and 2 bases from J; junction bases left unmatched: 8. The germline CDR1 and CDR2 sequences are LNHDA and SQIVND (reference sequence). CDR3: CASSTPGQGTQETQYF. In DNA, the CDR3 is TGTGCCAGTAGTACGCCGGGACAGGGAACTCAAGAGACCCAGTACTTC.

This clonotype came up once. The chain uses TRBV6-6 and TRBJ2-5; D remains unclear. The CDR3 has 15 amino acids. With 3 bases removed from V and 1 base from J, the gap between germline ends came to 12 bases. Per the germline V gene, CDR1 is MNHNY and CDR2 is SVGAGI (reference sequence). CDR3 loop: CASSYGDSTQETQYF. CDR3 coding DNA: TGTGCCAGCAGTTATGGAGACTCGACCCAAGAGACCCAGTACTTC.

The chain carries TRBV20-1 and TRBJ2-1; D is possibly TRBD1 (7 bases). V was cut by 6 bases and J by 4 bases, with 16 bases left in between. The CDR3 covers 14 residues. The germline V gene has CDR1 DFQATT and CDR2 SNEGSKA (reference sequence). The CDR3 bases are TGCAGTGCCCCCAGGGGGGAGCTTTACAATGAGCAGTTCTTC. This sequence encodes CSAPRGELYNEQFF.

This rearrangement joins TRBV14 to TRBJ2-2; possibly TRBD2 for D (5 bases). The V end lost 0 bases, the J end lost 0 bases, and 17 bases lay between the germline ends. CDR1 is SGHDN, CDR2 FVKESK, per germline. The CDR3 consists of 19 residues. Written as DNA, the CDR3 is TGTGCCAGCAGCCAAGATGGCGGGTTCTTATTCGCGAACACCGGGGAGCTGTTTTTT. Protein product: CASSQDGGFLFANTGELFF.

V gene TRBV12-3 or TRBV12-4 combines with J gene TRBJ2-1; no reliable D call. The CDR3 extends over 14 amino acids. The V gene lost 10 bases and the J gene lost 0 bases, with 13 bases spanning the gap. The CDR3 region has the DNA TGTGCCACCTTAGCTAGTAGCTCCTACAATGAGCAGTTCTTC. Amino acids: CATLASSSYNEQFF.

This chain connects TRBV10-3 to TRBJ1-6; 7 nucleotides align to TRBD1. The J segment lost 7 bases and the V segment lost 3 bases, leaving 6 bases of the junction unmatched. The CDR3 contains 15 residues. Germline V CDR1 and CDR2: ENHRY, SYGVKD. The CDR3 DNA sequence: TGTGCCATCAGTGACCACAGGGGAGGGAATTCACCCCTCCACTTT. Its protein product is CAISDHRGGNSPLHF.

This chain connects TRBV10-3 to TRBJ1-6, with D possibly TRBD1 on 5 matching bases. The CDR3 spans 15 residues. Trimming stripped 3 bases from V and 9 bases from J, with 15 bases between. Germline CDR1 is ENHRY and CDR2 is SYGVKD. CDR3: CAISEGGFQGSPLHF. Here the CDR3 DNA reads TGTGCCATCAGTGAAGGAGGGTTTCAGGGTTCACCCCTCCACTTT.

In nucleotides, the CDR3 is TGTGCCAGTCGGGCGCGGGACAGGGGGCTTAAAGCTTTCTTT. It yields the protein CASRARDRGLKAFF. This sequence joins TRBV27 and TRBJ1-1, with 12 nucleotides matching TRBD1. Trimming cost V 9 bases and J 9 bases; bases outside gene matches: 11. The CDR3 totals 14 residues. Per germline, CDR1 MNHEY and CDR2 SMNVEV (reference sequence).

The J gene is TRBJ2-1, the V gene TRBV6-1, with TRBD2 matching 8 bases. V was clipped by 2 bases and J by 12 bases; unmatched bases: 12. From germline, CDR1 is MNHNS and CDR2 SASEGT. CDR3 length: 15 residues. In DNA, the CDR3 is TGTGCCAGCAGTGAATTCCCCCCCAGCGGGAGTGGGCAGTTCTTC. This codes for CASSEFPPSGSGQFF.

This clonotype occurred many times. The V gene is TRBV7-2, the J gene TRBJ2-1; no clear D gene. The germline CDR1 and CDR2 sequences are SGHTA and FQGNSA. V was cut by 3 bases and J by 4 bases, with 7 bases left in between. The CDR3 is made up of 13 amino acids. The CDR3: CASSLGRYNEQFF. The DNA of the CDR3 is TGTGCCAGCAGCTTGGGCCGATACAATGAGCAGTTCTTC. Based on the CDR3 plus reference TRBV7-2 and TRBJ2-1, the full variable domain is GAGVSQSPSNKVTEKGKDVELRCDPISGHTALYWYRQSLGQGLEFLIYFQGNSAPDKSGLPSDRFSAERTGGSVSTLTIQRTQQEDSAVYLCASSLGRYNEQFFGPGTRLTVL.

This clonotype was seen many times. J is TRBJ2-5 and V is TRBV7-8; D unclear. From germline, CDR1 is SGHVS and CDR2 FQNEAQ. There are 17 residues in the CDR3. Trimming removed 3 bases at V and 1 base at J, with 18 bases between. CDR3 residues: CASSFGPNEQSQETQYF. In DNA, the CDR3 is TGTGCCAGCAGCTTTGGACCGAACGAGCAGTCCCAAGAGACCCAGTACTTC.

This clonotype showed up just a few times. The J gene is TRBJ1-1, the V gene TRBV6-1; D is uncertain. Germline CDR1 and CDR2: MNHNS and SASEGT. This CDR3 spans 17 amino acids. Trimming stripped 8 bases from V and 6 bases from J, with 28 bases between. The CDR3 loop is CASVNSLGTPSGPEAFF. The CDR3 bases are TGTGCCAGCGTCAACAGTCTGGGTACTCCCTCCGGCCCTGAAGCTTTCTTT.

The rearrangement joins TRBV6-8 to TRBJ1-5, with TRBD1 identical over 11 bases. This CDR3 region has 15 residues. The junction had 7 bases not matched to a gene; V was cut back by 5 bases and J by 7 bases. Germline values: CDR1 MNHGY, CDR2 SAAAGT. The CDR3 sequence is CASSTWTGGWQPQHF. The CDR3, as DNA: TGTGCCAGCAGTACCTGGACAGGGGGCTGGCAGCCCCAGCATTTT.

The genes are TRBV5-4 and TRBJ1-1; unclear D gene. The V gene's germline CDR1 is SGHNT and CDR2 YYREEE (reference sequence). The CDR3 runs 12 residues. V lost 5 bases and J lost 2, with 7 bases in between. CDR3 sequence (DNA): TGTGCCAGCAGGGATGCTAACACTGAAGCTTTCTTT. Translated, it gives CASRDANTEAFF.

V usage is TRBV15 and J usage is TRBJ2-2; tentatively, D is TRBD1 (5 bases). Germline CDR1 LNHNV, CDR2 YYDKDF (reference sequence). V lost 0 bases to trimming and J lost 7 bases, with 18 bases between them. CDR3 size: 17 residues. Written as DNA, the CDR3 is TGTGCCACCAGCAGAGATAGGAACAGGCTGAAGATCGGGGAGCTGTTTTTT. Translated: CATSRDRNRLKIGELFF. The variable domain in full, completed from reference TRBV15 and TRBJ2-2, reads DAMVIQNPRYQVTQFGKPVTLSCSQTLNHNVMYWYQQKSSQAPKLLFHYYDKDFNNEADTPDNFQSRRPNTSFCFLDIRSPGLGDTAMYLCATSRDRNRLKIGELFFGEGSRLTVL.

This clonotype has a handful of counts. J is TRBJ2-7 and V is TRBV4-2, with D perhaps matching TRBD1 (6 bases). V lost 0 bases and J 3 bases, leaving 18 bases between the germline ends. CDR3 length equals 17 residues. Germline-derived CDR1 and CDR2 are LGHNA and YNFKEQ. CDR3 residues: CASSQDQKQGEVYEQYF. The CDR3 DNA reads TGTGCCAGCAGCCAAGATCAAAAACAGGGAGAGGTCTACGAGCAGTACTTC.

This chain uses TRBV2 with TRBJ2-7, with TRBD1 identical over 9 bases. The germline CDR1 and CDR2 sequences are SNHLY and FYNNEI. The CDR3 is made up of 13 amino acids. V gave up 5 bases and J gave up 5 bases; unmatched junction bases: 4. CDR3 protein: CASSRQGVNEQYF. In DNA form, the CDR3 reads TGTGCCAGCAGTCGACAGGGGGTGAACGAGCAGTACTTC. Full variable domain (rest looked up from reference TRBV2 and TRBJ2-7): EPEVTQTPSHQVTQMGQEVILRCVPISNHLYFYWYRQILGQKVEFLVSFYNNEISEKSEIFDDQFSVERPDGSNFTLKIRSTKLEDSAMYFCASSRQGVNEQYFGPGTRLTVT.

The chain couples TRBV15 to TRBJ2-5; D not resolved. Trimming pared 0 bases from V and 5 bases from J, leaving 10 bases between. Germline V gene data show CDR1 as LNHNV and CDR2 as YYDKDF (reference sequence). CDR3 length: 14 residues. The CDR3 reads CATSRDEVGETQYF. The CDR3 region has the DNA TGTGCCACCAGCAGAGATGAGGTTGGGGAGACCCAGTACTTC.

The CDR3 here is CASSTRGQGMGNNEQFF. CDR3 nucleotide sequence: TGTGCCAGCAGCACTAGAGGACAGGGGATGGGGAACAATGAGCAGTTCTTC. V usage is TRBV12-3 or TRBV12-4 and J usage is TRBJ2-1, with 9 bases aligning to TRBD1. The V gene end was trimmed by 6 bases and the J gene end by 5 bases; junction bases not matched to a gene: 14. The CDR3 has 17 amino acids.

The CDR3 sequence: CASSQARQNSPLHF. CDR3 DNA sequence: TGCGCCAGCAGCCAAGCCCGACAGAATTCACCCCTCCACTTT. This chain joins TRBV4-1 and TRBJ1-6, with a possible D match to TRBD1 (5 bases). The V gene's germline CDR1 is MGHRA and CDR2 YSYEKL. Trimming took off 1 base at V and 7 bases at J, with 8 bases between the two ends. The CDR3 totals 14 residues.

V gene TRBV6-1 combines with J gene TRBJ2-5, with 11 bases lining up with TRBD2. Losses at the gene ends were 4 bases for V and 7 bases for J; bases not matched to a gene: 8. There are 15 residues in the CDR3. From germline, CDR1 is MNHNS and CDR2 SASEGT. The CDR3 DNA reads as TGTGCCAGCAGTGCACCGGGACTAGCGGCCACGACCCAGTACTTC. This translates into CASSAPGLAATTQYF.